This TCR beta chain emerged from a study of cytomegalovirus exposure and HLA in healthy donors. CDR1 SNHLY and CDR2 FYNNEI come from the germline V gene. The CDR3 is made up of 15 amino acids. V was shortened by 4 bases and J by 6 bases, with 19 bases between the two germline ends. The PCR had 60 Vbeta and 13 Jbeta primers. The table came from immunoSEQ multiplex PCR; TCRdb's copy has only in-frame clones and leaves some out. Here the sample table reports around 120,000 clones. Concerning this clone: No antigen is known for it.

The study's findings and limits: Follow-up analysis seemed to connect common viral pathogens with several of the most significant clusters identified. Published work reported that the classifier diagnosed cytomegalovirus status with high specificity and sensitivity.

The sequence was collected from a man between 50 and 59 years old in good health and CMV-seronegative. V gene TRBV2 combines with J gene TRBJ2-7; D may be TRBD2 (7 bases). The sample consisted of PBMCs. The CDR3 DNA is TGTGCCAGCAGTGCGCCCGCGGGGGCCCGACCCGAGCAGTACTTC. It encodes CASSAPAGARPEQYF.